This TCR beta chain emerged from a study of blood T cells in healthy people across ages. A sample-barcoded 5' primer and a J-beta primer mix were used in a second PCR of roughly 7 to 12 cycles. One entry per CDR3 protein results from TCRdb running MiXCR on the 5' RACE reads. The sample includes 850,000 to 1,000,000 distinct CDR3 sequences, about 48% of them seen just once. V dropped 3 bases and J dropped 8; count of bases not matched to a gene: 9. CDR1 and CDR2 from the germline V gene are SGDLS and YYNGEE. This CDR3 is built from 14 residues. The sequencing input was blood. This clonotype was sampled from a man aged 25-45 years in good health. J is TRBJ1-2 and V is TRBV9, with 8 bases that match TRBD1. The CDR3 spells CASSEGGTGRGYTF. As DNA, the CDR3 is TGTGCCAGCAGCGAGGGGGGGACAGGAAGAGGCTACACCTTC.